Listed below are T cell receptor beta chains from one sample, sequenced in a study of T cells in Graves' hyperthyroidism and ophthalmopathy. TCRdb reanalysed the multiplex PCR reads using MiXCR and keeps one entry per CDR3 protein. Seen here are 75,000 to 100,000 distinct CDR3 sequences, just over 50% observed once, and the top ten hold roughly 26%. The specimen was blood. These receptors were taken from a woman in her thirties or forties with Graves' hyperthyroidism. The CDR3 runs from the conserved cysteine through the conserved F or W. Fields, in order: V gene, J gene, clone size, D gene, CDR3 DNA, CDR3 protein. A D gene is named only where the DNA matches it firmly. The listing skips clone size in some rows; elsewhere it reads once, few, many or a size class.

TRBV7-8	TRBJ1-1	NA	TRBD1	TGTGCCAGCAGCCGGCGACAGGGGCCAGGCACTGAAGCTTTCTTT	CASSRRQGPGTEAFF
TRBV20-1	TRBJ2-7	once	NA	TGCAGTGCTTCGATTGGAGGCTACGAGCAGTACTTC	CSASIGGYEQYF
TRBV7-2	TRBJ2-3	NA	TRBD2	TGTGCCAGCAGCTTCGGGTCCGGGGGCGGGAGGATGGGCACAGATACGCAGTATTTT	CASSFGSGGGRMGTDTQYF
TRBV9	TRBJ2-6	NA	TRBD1	TGTGCCAGCAGCGTACAGGGGGCTGGGGCCAACGTCCTGACTTTC	CASSVQGAGANVLTF
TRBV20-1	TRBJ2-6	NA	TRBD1	TGCAGTGCTAAGGGACAGGATAACTCTGGGGCCAACGTCCTGACTTTC	CSAKGQDNSGANVLTF
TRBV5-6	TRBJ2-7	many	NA	TGTGCCAGCAGTCGACAGGCTCAAACCTACGAGCAGTACTTC	CASSRQAQTYEQYF
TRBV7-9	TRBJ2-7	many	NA	TGTGCCAGCAGCCCCCCCGCCGGGGACGAGCAGTACTTC	CASSPPAGDEQYF
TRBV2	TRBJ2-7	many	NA	TGTGCCAGCAGTGAAGCGGGCAGGCCCATCCTCCACGAGCAGTACTTC	CASSEAGRPILHEQYF
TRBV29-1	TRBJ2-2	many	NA	TGCAGCGTCTACAGGGACACCGGGGAGCTGTTTTTT	CSVYRDTGELFF
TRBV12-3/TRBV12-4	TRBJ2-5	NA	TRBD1	TGTGCCAGCAGGGGGACAGGGGGAGGAGAGACCCAGTACTTC	CASRGTGGGETQYF
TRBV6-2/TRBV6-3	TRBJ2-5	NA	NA	TGTGCCAGCAGTTACTTGGGGTGGGCAGAGACCCAGTACTTC	CASSYLGWAETQYF
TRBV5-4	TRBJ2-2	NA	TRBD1	TGCGCCAGCAGCCTTAGGGGGCTCACCGGGGAGCTGTCTTTT	CASSLRGLTGELSF
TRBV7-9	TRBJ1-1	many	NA	TGTGCCAGCAGCTCTGCGGGGTGGGCCACTGAAGCTTTCTTT	CASSSAGWATEAFF
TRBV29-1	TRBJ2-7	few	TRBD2	TGCAGCGTTACTAGCGGGGGCTACGAGCAGTACTTC	CSVTSGGYEQYF
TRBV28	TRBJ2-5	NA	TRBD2	TGTGCCGGCAGTTCTACTCAAAAGACTAGCGACCCCCAAGAGACCCAGTACTTC	CAGSSTQKTSDPQETQYF
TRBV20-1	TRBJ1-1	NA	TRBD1	TGCAGTGCTTGTTCCGGGACAGGGGGGAGCACTGAAGCTTTCTTT	CSACSGTGGSTEAFF
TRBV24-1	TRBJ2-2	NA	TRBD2	TGTGCCACCAGTGACCCTTACACCGGACTAGCGGGAGGCCCGAACACCTGGGAGCTGTTTTTT	CATSDPYTGLAGGPNTWELFF
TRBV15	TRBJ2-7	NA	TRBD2	TGTGCCACCAGCAGAGAGGCCCTAGCGGGAGTTCCCTACGAGCAGTACTTC	CATSREALAGVPYEQYF
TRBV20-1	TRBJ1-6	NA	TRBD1	TGCAGGGGACGGACAGGGGTCAGCAATTCACCCCTCCACTTT	CRGRTGVSNSPLHF
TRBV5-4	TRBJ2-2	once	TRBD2	TGTGCCAGCAGCTTCTCTAGCGGACTGAACACCGGGGAGCTGTTTTTT	CASSFSSGLNTGELFF
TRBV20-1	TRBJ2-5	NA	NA	TGCAGTGCTACAGGGGACTACCAAGAGACCCAGTACTTC	CSATGDYQETQYF
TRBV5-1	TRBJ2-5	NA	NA	TGCGCCAGCAGCTTGGGCCCAAGGACGGGTGGTGGAGAGGCCCAGTACTTC	CASSLGPRTGGGEAQYF
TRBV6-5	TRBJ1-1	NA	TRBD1	TGTGCCGGCAGCCTGCAGGGGGCGAACACTGAAGCTTTCTTT	CAGSLQGANTEAFF
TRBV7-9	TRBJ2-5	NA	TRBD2	TGTGCCAGCACCATGACTAGCGGGAGGGCCAAGACCCAGTACTTC	CASTMTSGRAKTQYF
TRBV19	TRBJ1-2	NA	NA	TGTGCCAGTAGTATCGCGAGGACCGGCTACACCTTC	CASSIARTGYTF
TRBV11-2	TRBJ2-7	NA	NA	TGTGCCAGCAGCTTGGGCAGGGCACGATCCTACGAGCAGTACTTC	CASSLGRARSYEQYF
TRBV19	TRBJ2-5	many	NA	TGTGCCAGTAGTATGTGGATGGGGTTTGAGACCCAGTACTTC	CASSMWMGFETQYF
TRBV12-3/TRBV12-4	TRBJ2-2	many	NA	TGTGCCAGCAGGCCCGTCGCGACAGGCACCGGGGAGCTGTTTTTT	CASRPVATGTGELFF
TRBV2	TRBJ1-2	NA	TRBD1	TGTGCCAGCAGAGCCGGGACAGCCGCATATGGCTACACCTTC	CASRAGTAAYGYTF
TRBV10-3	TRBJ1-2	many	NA	TGTGCCATCAGTGAGGCGACGGTTTATGGCTACACCTTC	CAISEATVYGYTF
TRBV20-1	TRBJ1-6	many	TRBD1	TGCAGTGCTAGAGAATGGACAGGTCATAATTCACCCCTCCACTTT	CSAREWTGHNSPLHF
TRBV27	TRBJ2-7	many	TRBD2	TGTGCCAGCAGTTCCGTGGAGCGGGAGGGGTCCTACGAGCAGTACTTC	CASSSVEREGSYEQYF
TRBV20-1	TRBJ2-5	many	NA	TGCAGTGCTCCCCCCGGAGCCGAGACCCAGTACTTC	CSAPPGAETQYF
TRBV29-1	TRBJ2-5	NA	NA	TGCAGCTTGGCGTCCCCGGGGATGGGGGAGACCCAGTACTTC	CSLASPGMGETQYF
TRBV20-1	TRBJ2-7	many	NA	TGCAGTGCTACCAAAGGCGGTATCGGCAACGAGCAGTACTTC	CSATKGGIGNEQYF
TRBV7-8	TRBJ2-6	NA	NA	TGTGCCAGCAGCTTTAGGGGGACTGGGGCCAACGTCCTGACTTTC	CASSFRGTGANVLTF
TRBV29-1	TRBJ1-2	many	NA	TGCAGCGCTAGCAGGGAGAGAAGCTACACCTTC	CSASRERSYTF
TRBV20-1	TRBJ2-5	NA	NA	TGCAGTGCTAGAGAGGCCCAGTACTTC	CSAREAQYF
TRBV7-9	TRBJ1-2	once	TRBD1	TGTGCCAGCAGCTTAGGGGACAGGGTGGCTCTCTATGGCTACACCTTC	CASSLGDRVALYGYTF
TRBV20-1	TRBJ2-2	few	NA	TGCAGTGCTAGAGGACAGGAGATCACCGGGGAGCTGTTTTTT	CSARGQEITGELFF